Given below is one T cell receptor beta chain in context. This record comes from a study of blood T cell repertoires in COVID-19. Study in general: T cells, B-cell-depleted T cells, or PBMCs provided the cDNA or gDNA that served as material.

V was clipped by 1 base and J by 3 bases; unmatched bases: 4. Germline CDR1 SGHRS, CDR2 YFSETQ. The CDR3 length is 16 residues. Methods used by the authors: For nucleated cells, counts were estimated from reference gene primer amplification. Produced via immunoSEQ multiplex PCR; TCRdb's table is partial and in-frame only. The D gene and trimming were derived from the DNA, and the V and J assignments and clone size from that table. The sample includes 220,000 or so clones, around 84% of them seen just once. The receptor's source is an older woman who had recovered from COVID-19. The genes are TRBV5-1 and TRBJ2-5; TRBD2 matches 12 bases. Source material: peripheral blood. This CDR3 is CASSLSSGGAEETQYF. CDR3 DNA: TGCGCCAGCAGCTTGTCTAGCGGGGGGGCTGAAGAGACCCAGTACTTC.